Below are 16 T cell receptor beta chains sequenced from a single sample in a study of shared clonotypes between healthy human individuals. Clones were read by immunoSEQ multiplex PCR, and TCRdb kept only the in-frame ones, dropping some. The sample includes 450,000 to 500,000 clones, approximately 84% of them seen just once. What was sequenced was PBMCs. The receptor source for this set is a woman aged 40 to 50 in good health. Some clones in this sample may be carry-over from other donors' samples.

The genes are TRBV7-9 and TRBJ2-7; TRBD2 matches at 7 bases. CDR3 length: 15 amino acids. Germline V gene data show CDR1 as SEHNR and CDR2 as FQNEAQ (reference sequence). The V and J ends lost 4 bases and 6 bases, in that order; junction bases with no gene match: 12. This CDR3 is CASSSVAGPGAEQYF. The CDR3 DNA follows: TGTGCCAGCAGCTCCGTAGCGGGTCCCGGTGCCGAGCAGTACTTC.

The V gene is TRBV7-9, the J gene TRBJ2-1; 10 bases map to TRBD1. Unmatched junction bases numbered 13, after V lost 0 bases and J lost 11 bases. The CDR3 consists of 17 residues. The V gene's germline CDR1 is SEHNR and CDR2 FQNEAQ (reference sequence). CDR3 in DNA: TGTGCCAGCAGCTTAGCGGAGGGACAGGGGACGACCTTGAAGCAGTTCTTC. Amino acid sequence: CASSLAEGQGTTLKQFF.

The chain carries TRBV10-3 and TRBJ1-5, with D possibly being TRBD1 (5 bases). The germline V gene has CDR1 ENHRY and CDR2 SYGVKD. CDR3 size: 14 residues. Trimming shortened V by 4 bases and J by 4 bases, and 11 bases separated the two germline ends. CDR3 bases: TGTGCCATCAGTGCAGGGCCTCATAATCAGCCCCAGCATTTT. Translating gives CAISAGPHNQPQHF.

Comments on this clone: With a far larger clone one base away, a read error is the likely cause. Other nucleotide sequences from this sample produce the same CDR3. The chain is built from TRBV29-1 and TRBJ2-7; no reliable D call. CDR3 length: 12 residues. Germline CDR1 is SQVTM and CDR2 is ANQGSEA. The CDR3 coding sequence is TGCAGCGTTGTAGGCAGCTCCTACGAGCAGTACTTT. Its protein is CSVVGSSYEQYF.

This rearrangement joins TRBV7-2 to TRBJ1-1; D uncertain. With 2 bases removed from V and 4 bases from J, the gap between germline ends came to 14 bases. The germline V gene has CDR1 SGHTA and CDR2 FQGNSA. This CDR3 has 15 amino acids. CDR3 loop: CASSLFTLASTEAFF. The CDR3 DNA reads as TGTGCCAGCAGCTTATTCACGTTAGCGAGCACTGAAGCTTTCTTT.

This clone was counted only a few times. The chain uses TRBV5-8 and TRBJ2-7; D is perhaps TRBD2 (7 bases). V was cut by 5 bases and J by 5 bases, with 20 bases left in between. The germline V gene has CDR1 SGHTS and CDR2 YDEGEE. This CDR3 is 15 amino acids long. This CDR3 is CASRSARGALDEQYF. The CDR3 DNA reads TGTGCCAGCAGATCCGCCCGGGGGGCCCTTGACGAGCAGTACTTC.

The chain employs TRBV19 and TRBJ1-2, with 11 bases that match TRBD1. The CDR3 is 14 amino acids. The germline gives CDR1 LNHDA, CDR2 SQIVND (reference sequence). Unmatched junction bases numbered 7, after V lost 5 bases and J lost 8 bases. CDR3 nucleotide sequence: TGTGCCAGTAGTCCTCGGACAGGGGGCCTCGGCTACACCTTC. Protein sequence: CASSPRTGGLGYTF.

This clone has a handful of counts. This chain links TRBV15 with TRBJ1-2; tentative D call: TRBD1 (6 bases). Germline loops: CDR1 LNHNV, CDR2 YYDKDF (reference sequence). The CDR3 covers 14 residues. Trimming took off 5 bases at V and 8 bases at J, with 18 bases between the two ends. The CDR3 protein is CATSVRTTGTGYTF. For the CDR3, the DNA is TGTGCCACCAGCGTCAGGACAACAGGGACCGGCTACACCTTC.

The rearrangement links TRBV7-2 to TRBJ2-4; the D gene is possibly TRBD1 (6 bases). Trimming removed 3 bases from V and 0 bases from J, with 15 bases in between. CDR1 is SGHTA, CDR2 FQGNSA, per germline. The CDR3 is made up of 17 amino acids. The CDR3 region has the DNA TGTGCCAGCAGCTTTCTGGACAGCTCCTTAGCCAAAAACATTCAGTACTTC. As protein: CASSFLDSSLAKNIQYF.

The CDR3 loop is CASSTEGLAPYEQYF. In nucleotides, the CDR3 is TGTGCCAGTAGTACGGAGGGACTAGCACCCTACGAGCAGTACTTC. The J gene is TRBJ2-7, the V gene TRBV19; 9 bases line up with TRBD2. The junction had 6 bases not matched to a gene; V was cut back by 4 bases and J by 2 bases. This CDR3 has 15 residues. Germline V gene data show CDR1 as LNHDA and CDR2 as SQIVND (reference sequence). Combining the CDR3 with reference TRBV19 and TRBJ2-7 gives the whole variable domain DGGITQSPKYLFRKEGQNVTLSCEQNLNHDAMYWYRQDPGQGLRLIYYSQIVNDFQKGDIAEGYSVSREKKESFPLTVTSAQKNPTAFYLCASSTEGLAPYEQYFGPGTRLTVT.

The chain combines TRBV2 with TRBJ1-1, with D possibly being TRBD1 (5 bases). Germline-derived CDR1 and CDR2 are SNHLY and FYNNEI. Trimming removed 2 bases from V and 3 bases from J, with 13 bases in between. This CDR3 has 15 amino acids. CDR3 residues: CASSERRGGDTEAFF. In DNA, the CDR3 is TGTGCCAGCAGTGAACGGAGGGGAGGTGACACTGAAGCTTTCTTT.

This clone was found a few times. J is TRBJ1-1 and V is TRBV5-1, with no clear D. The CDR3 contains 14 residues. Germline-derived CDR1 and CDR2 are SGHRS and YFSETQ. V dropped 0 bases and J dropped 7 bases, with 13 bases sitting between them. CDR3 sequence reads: CASSLGYLWDEAFF. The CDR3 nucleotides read TGCGCCAGCAGCTTGGGTTATTTGTGGGATGAAGCTTTCTTT. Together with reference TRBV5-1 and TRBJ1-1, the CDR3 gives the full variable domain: KAGVTQTPRYLIKTRGQQVTLSCSPISGHRSVSWYQQTPGQGLQFLFEYFSETQRNKGNFPGRFSGRQFSNSRSEMNVSTLELGDSALYLCASSLGYLWDEAFFGQGTRLTVV.

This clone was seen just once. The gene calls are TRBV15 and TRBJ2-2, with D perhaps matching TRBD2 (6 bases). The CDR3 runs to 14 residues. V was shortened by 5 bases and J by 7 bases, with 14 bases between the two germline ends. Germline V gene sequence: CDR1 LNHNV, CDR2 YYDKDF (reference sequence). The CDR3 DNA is TGTGCCACCAGCTATTTGCGGGAATACGGGGAGCTGTTTTTT. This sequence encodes CATSYLREYGELFF. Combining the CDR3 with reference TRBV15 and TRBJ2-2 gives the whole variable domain DAMVIQNPRYQVTQFGKPVTLSCSQTLNHNVMYWYQQKSSQAPKLLFHYYDKDFNNEADTPDNFQSRRPNTSFCFLDIRSPGLGDTAMYLCATSYLREYGELFFGEGSRLTVL.

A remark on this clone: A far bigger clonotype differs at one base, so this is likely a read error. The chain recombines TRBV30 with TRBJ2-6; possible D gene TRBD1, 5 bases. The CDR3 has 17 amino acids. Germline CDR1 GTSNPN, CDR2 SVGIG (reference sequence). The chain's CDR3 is CAWSKRGLRSGANVQTF. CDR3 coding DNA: TGTGCCTGGAGTAAAAGGGGTTTACGCTCTGGGGCCAACGTCCAGACTTTC.

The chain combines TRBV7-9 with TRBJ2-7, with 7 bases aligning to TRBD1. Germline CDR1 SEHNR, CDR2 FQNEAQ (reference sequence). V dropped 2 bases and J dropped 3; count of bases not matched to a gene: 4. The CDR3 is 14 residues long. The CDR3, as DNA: TGTGCCAGCAGCTTACAGGACAGGTACTACGAGCAGTACTTC. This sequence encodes CASSLQDRYYEQYF.

The CDR3 loop reads CALRAGSGRREQFF. In nucleotides, the CDR3 is TGTGCCCTTAGAGCTGGCTCGGGGCGCAGGGAGCAGTTCTTC. The chain combines TRBV30 with TRBJ2-1, with D perhaps assigned TRBD1 or TRBD2 (5 bases each). This CDR3 has 14 residues. V was cut by 8 bases and J by 10 bases, with 24 bases left in between. The germline V gene has CDR1 GTSNPN and CDR2 SVGIG (reference sequence).